These 16 T cell receptor beta chains originate from one sample sequenced in a study of T cells in Graves' hyperthyroidism and ophthalmopathy. Amplification of TCR beta CDR3 regions used RNA as the template. Researchers ran a first-round RT-PCR on the TCR CDR3 using the HTBI primer set. TCRdb ran MiXCR on the multiplex PCR reads and lists one entry per CDR3 protein. The table shows about 520,000 distinct CDR3 sequences, with around 22% occurring only once. Sample: blood. Every receptor here comes from a woman aged 30 to 39 with Graves' ophthalmopathy.

The sample holds a few counts of this clonotype. V gene TRBV7-9 combines with J gene TRBJ1-2; unclear D gene. CDR1 SEHNR and CDR2 FQNEAQ come from the germline V gene (reference sequence). This CDR3 comprises 14 residues. Trimming left V 1 base short and J 8 bases short, with 14 bases between. CDR3 sequence reads: CASSLDGALWGYTF. The CDR3 DNA sequence: TGTGCCAGCAGCTTAGATGGAGCCTTATGGGGCTACACCTTC.

This clonotype appeared many times. The chain couples TRBV6-5 to TRBJ1-2; tentatively, D is TRBD1 (5 bases). CDR1 MNHEY and CDR2 SVGAGI come from the germline V gene. V lost 4 bases to trimming and J lost 2 bases, with 17 bases between them. The CDR3 loop spans 16 amino acids. In nucleotides, the CDR3 is TGTGCCAGCAGTTTCAGTTCCGGGACGAACAACTATGGCTACACCTTC. It translates to CASSFSSGTNNYGYTF.

This clonotype has a count of ten or more. V and J are TRBV6-1 and TRBJ1-2; D gene unclear. The CDR3 is 15 residues long. Trimming took 6 bases from V and 5 from J, leaving 19 bases between them. From germline, CDR1 is MNHNS and CDR2 SASEGT. The CDR3 region is CASSPNPRDGYGYTF. The CDR3 DNA follows: TGTGCCAGCAGCCCAAACCCCCGCGACGGATATGGCTACACCTTC.

The chain employs TRBV12-3 or TRBV12-4 and TRBJ1-2, with unresolved D. The CDR3 loop spans 16 amino acids. V lost 1 base and J 5 bases, leaving 17 bases between the germline ends. The CDR3 DNA follows: TGTGCCAGCAGTTTAGAATCCGGCTCCCGCCATTATGGCTACACCTTC. Amino acid sequence: CASSLESGSRHYGYTF.

V usage is TRBV12-3 or TRBV12-4 and J usage is TRBJ2-2, with 7 bases aligning to TRBD1. The length of the CDR3 is 14 residues. Trimming cost V 6 bases and J 4 bases; bases outside gene matches: 5. For the CDR3, the DNA is TGTGCCAGCAGCCCGGACAGGAGCACCGGGGAGCTGTTTTTT. This encodes CASSPDRSTGELFF.

There are many counts of this clonotype. The V and J genes are TRBV15 and TRBJ2-5; 12 nucleotides line up with TRBD2. There are 16 residues in the CDR3. The J segment lost 5 bases and the V segment lost 3 bases, leaving 7 bases of the junction unmatched. Germline V CDR1 and CDR2: LNHNV, YYDKDF (reference sequence). The CDR3 loop reads CATSSRLAGAGETQYF. Written as DNA, the CDR3 is TGTGCCACCAGCAGCCGACTAGCGGGGGCGGGGGAGACCCAGTACTTC.

Comments on this clonotype: Germline and junction disagree at one end, which may indicate a read error. J is TRBJ1-2 and V is TRBV3-1, with a tentative D call TRBD1 (5 bases). In germline, CDR1 is LGHDT, CDR2 YNNKEL (reference sequence). The CDR3 loop spans 12 amino acids. The CDR3 DNA reads as TGTGCCAGTCTGGGACGGAACTATGACTACACCTTC. This sequence encodes CASLGRNYDYTF.

At least ten counts were recorded for this clonotype. This chain links TRBV11-2 with TRBJ1-5, with a weak D call TRBD1 (5 bases). Germline assignment: CDR1 SGHAT and CDR2 FQNNGV. V was pared by 5 bases and J by 5 bases, with 10 bases between. This CDR3 region has 13 residues. CDR3: CASSRDVDQPQHF. As DNA, the CDR3 is TGTGCCAGCAGCCGGGACGTCGATCAGCCCCAGCATTTT.

This clonotype came up once. The final CDR3 position lacks the conserved phenylalanine or tryptophan, pointing to a likely read error. The genes are TRBV3-1 and TRBJ1-1, with D tentatively TRBD1 (6 bases). The germline V gene encodes CDR1 LGHDT and CDR2 YNNKEL (reference sequence). The CDR3 totals 17 residues. V was trimmed by 2 bases and J by 6 bases, leaving 22 bases between them. CDR3 sequence reads: CASSQSWGQGIRAEAFY. For the CDR3, the DNA is TGTGCCAGCAGCCAATCGTGGGGTCAGGGGATACGGGCTGAAGCTTTCTAT.

The J gene is TRBJ2-7, the V gene TRBV5-1; TRBD2 agrees at 14 bases. The V gene end was trimmed by 5 bases and the J gene end by 6 bases; junction bases not matched to a gene: 7. Germline CDR1 SGHRS, CDR2 YFSETQ. The CDR3 consists of 15 residues. Written as DNA, the CDR3 is TGCGCCAGCAGTTTGACTAGCGGGGGGGCTATCGAGCAGTACTTC. Protein: CASSLTSGGAIEQYF.

At least ten counts were recorded for this clonotype. V usage is TRBV2 and J usage is TRBJ1-1; no clear D gene. Germline CDR1 is SNHLY and CDR2 is FYNNEI. Trimming left V 8 bases short and J 2 bases short, with 6 bases between. The CDR3 consists of 11 residues. This CDR3 is CASCLNTEAFF. The CDR3 coding sequence is TGTGCCAGCTGCCTTAACACTGAAGCTTTCTTT.

Ten or more counts support this clonotype. The chain recombines TRBV5-1 with TRBJ2-3; D is ambiguous. The germline V gene encodes CDR1 SGHRS and CDR2 YFSETQ. Trimming pared 2 bases from V and 3 bases from J, leaving 7 bases between. This CDR3 has 13 residues. The chain's CDR3 is CASSFARTDTQYF. In DNA, the CDR3 is TGCGCCAGCAGCTTCGCCAGGACAGATACGCAGTATTTT.

This clonotype has a handful of counts. This rearrangement joins TRBV20-1 to TRBJ2-3; TRBD1 or TRBD2 may be the D gene (7 bases each). Looked up from germline, CDR1 is DFQATT and CDR2 is SNEGSKA (reference sequence). V lost 1 base to trimming and J lost 3 bases, with 14 bases between them. This CDR3 comprises 15 residues. The CDR3 bases are TGCAGTGCTAGAGCCGACAGGGACTATACAGATACGCAGTATTTT. It encodes CSARADRDYTDTQYF.

The V and J genes are TRBV27 and TRBJ1-2; maybe TRBD1 (5 bases). The CDR3 has 13 residues. The germline V gene has CDR1 MNHEY and CDR2 SMNVEV (reference sequence). Between the trimmed V and J ends, which lost 5 bases and 3 bases, there was a span of 10 bases. The CDR3, as DNA: TGTGCCAGCAGTCGCCCAGGGTACTATGGCTACACCTTC. Encoded protein: CASSRPGYYGYTF.

The sample holds many counts of this clonotype. This chain uses TRBV4-1 with TRBJ1-2; the match to TRBD1 covers 7 bases. Germline CDR1 MGHRA, CDR2 YSYEKL. V shed 3 bases and J 2 bases; nucleotides not matched to a gene: 9. CDR3 length equals 16 residues. CDR3 in DNA: TGCGCCAGCAGCCATTTTCCGGGACAGCGAAACTATGGCTACACCTTC. Translating it yields CASSHFPGQRNYGYTF.

This clonotype was observed a handful of times. The chain links TRBV10-3 to TRBJ1-1; D gene ambiguous. The V end was cut by 0 bases, the J end by 11 bases, with 13 bases between. This CDR3 comprises 13 residues. Germline V CDR1 and CDR2: ENHRY, SYGVKD. The CDR3 loop is CAISESSDEVAFF. The CDR3 DNA is TGTGCCATCAGTGAGTCGTCGGACGAAGTGGCTTTCTTT.